The 24 T cell receptor beta chains below all came from one sample that was sequenced in a study of siplizumab effects on memory and regulatory T cells. TCRdb's table, derived via immunoSEQ multiplex PCR, lists solely in-frame clones and lacks some. The sample lists fewer than 85,000 clones, around 95% occurring once. Sample: CD8+ T cells sorted from blood. The origin of the receptors is a human donor in good health.

The chain uses TRBV7-3 and TRBJ2-3; D not certain. Germline V gene sequence: CDR1 SGHTA, CDR2 FQGTGA. CDR3 size: 15 residues. The germline V and J ends were trimmed by 1 base and 3 bases, with 11 bases remaining between them. For the CDR3, the DNA is TGTGCCAGCAGCTTAAGACTGGATGGTACAGATACGCAGTATTTT. It codes for CASSLRLDGTDTQYF.

The chain employs TRBV14 and TRBJ2-3; weak D call: TRBD2 (5 bases). Germline CDR1 reads SGHDN; CDR2 reads FVKESK. This CDR3 has 13 residues. Between the trimmed V and J ends, which lost 4 bases and 0 bases, there was a span of 5 bases. The CDR3 DNA sequence: TGTGCCAGCAGCCTAGCGAGCACAGATACGCAGTATTTT. Translated: CASSLASTDTQYF.

The chain couples TRBV28 to TRBJ1-1; the D gene is possibly TRBD1 (5 bases). Looked up from germline, CDR1 is MDHEN and CDR2 is SYDVKM. The length of the CDR3 is 12 residues. Trimming took off 3 bases at V and 4 bases at J, with 6 bases between the two ends. CDR3: CASSFRGTEAFF. DNA for the CDR3: TGTGCCAGCAGTTTTAGGGGCACTGAAGCTTTCTTT.

This clone was seen only once. The gene calls are TRBV6-5 and TRBJ2-7, with D possibly matching TRBD2 (5 bases). V was cut by 5 bases and J by 2 bases, with 10 bases left in between. The CDR3 consists of 13 residues. The germline V gene encodes CDR1 MNHEY and CDR2 SVGAGI. The CDR3 DNA reads TGTGCCAGCAGTGGCGAGGGCACCTACGAGCAGTACTTC. Amino acids: CASSGEGTYEQYF.

This chain connects TRBV5-6 to TRBJ2-1; D is unresolved. V was trimmed by 3 bases and J by 4 bases, leaving 5 bases between them. The V gene's germline CDR1 is SGHDT and CDR2 YYEEEE. The CDR3 has 12 residues. The CDR3 is CASSWSYNEQFF. The CDR3 coding sequence is TGTGCCAGCAGCTGGTCTTACAATGAGCAGTTCTTC.

The chain employs TRBV5-3 and TRBJ1-2, with D perhaps matching TRBD1 (5 bases). TRBV5-3 is an open reading frame, and its role is uncertain. V was shortened by 9 bases and J by 1 base, with 16 bases between the two germline ends. The CDR3 sequence is 14 residues long. CDR3 loop: CAKTPGRDNYGYTF. CDR3 DNA: TGTGCCAAAACTCCGGGACGAGATAACTATGGCTACACCTTC.

CDR3 loop: CASRPASSNFPYEQYF. The CDR3 coding sequence is TGTGCCAGCAGACCCGCGTCAAGTAACTTCCCCTACGAGCAGTACTTC. This chain joins TRBV7-9 and TRBJ2-7; no clear D gene. In germline, CDR1 is SEHNR, CDR2 FQNEAQ (reference sequence). The CDR3 is 16 amino acids. The V and J ends lost 6 bases and 2 bases respectively, with 20 bases between them.

The chain carries TRBV27 and TRBJ2-7; D possibly corresponds to TRBD1 (6 bases). The V gene lost 2 bases and the J gene lost 0 bases, with 11 bases spanning the gap. This CDR3 comprises 15 residues. CDR1 and CDR2 (germline): MNHEY, SMNVEV (reference sequence). CDR3 in amino acids: CASSLETGLSYEQYF. CDR3 nucleotide sequence: TGTGCCAGCAGTTTAGAGACAGGCCTCTCCTACGAGCAGTACTTC.

The chain uses TRBV9 and TRBJ2-3; D is tentatively TRBD1 or TRBD2 (5 bases each). CDR1 and CDR2 (germline): SGDLS, YYNGEE. Trimming cost V 0 bases and J 5 bases, with 16 bases left between them. This CDR3 spans 16 amino acids. The CDR3 region has the DNA TGTGCCAGCAGCGTAGGTTATGGGACCCTCGTAGATACGCAGTATTTT. Translated: CASSVGYGTLVDTQYF.

The chain recombines TRBV5-1 with TRBJ2-1; D is unresolved. Between the trimmed V and J ends, which lost 2 bases and 6 bases, there was a span of 9 bases. This CDR3 is built from 13 residues. Germline V lookup: CDR1 SGHRS, CDR2 YFSETQ. The CDR3 loop reads CASSFGFPNEQFF. The CDR3 DNA reads TGCGCCAGCAGCTTTGGATTTCCCAATGAGCAGTTCTTC.

The chain is built from TRBV4-1 and TRBJ2-3; D perhaps matches TRBD1 (5 bases). The CDR3 is 14 residues long. The V gene's germline CDR1 is MGHRA and CDR2 YSYEKL. Trimming cost V 5 bases and J 6 bases, with 15 bases left between them. In DNA form, the CDR3 reads TGCGCCAGCAGCTTCCCTCTGCCAGGGGATACGCAGTATTTT. Translation: CASSFPLPGDTQYF.

This clone is a singleton in its sample. The V call is TRBV19, the J call TRBJ2-2, with D perhaps TRBD2 (5 bases). Germline V CDR1 and CDR2: LNHDA, SQIVND (reference sequence). The CDR3 is 13 amino acids. V gave up 8 bases and J gave up 5 bases, with 12 bases separating them. CDR3 DNA sequence: TGTGCCAGTGACGCTAGCTTAACCGGGGAGCTGTTTTTT. This encodes CASDASLTGELFF.

This chain joins TRBV11-2 and TRBJ2-2; D remains unclear. The CDR3 loop spans 15 amino acids. The V end lost 1 base, the J end lost 0 bases, and 6 bases lay between the germline ends. The germline CDR1 and CDR2 sequences are SGHAT and FQNNGV. CDR3 bases: TGTGCCAGCAGCTTAGTATGGACGAACACCGGGGAGCTGTTTTTT. Amino acid sequence: CASSLVWTNTGELFF.

This clone showed up just once. V is TRBV5-1 and J is TRBJ2-1; 10 bases map to TRBD2. The V gene's germline CDR1 is SGHRS and CDR2 YFSETQ. CDR3 size: 13 residues. The V gene end was trimmed by 7 bases and the J gene end by 6 bases; junction bases not matched to a gene: 4. CDR3 region: CASAPSGSNEQFF. In nucleotides, the CDR3 is TGCGCCAGCGCGCCTAGCGGGAGCAATGAGCAGTTCTTC.

This sequence joins TRBV11-2 and TRBJ2-3; a possible D gene is TRBD1 (5 bases). Germline CDR1 is SGHAT and CDR2 is FQNNGV. There are 15 residues in the CDR3. V gave up 2 bases and J gave up 4 bases, with 13 bases separating them. The CDR3 DNA reads TGTGCCAGCAGCTTAACCATCCAGGGCGCAGATACGCAGTATTTT. It specifies CASSLTIQGADTQYF.

The J gene is TRBJ2-1, the V gene TRBV5-4; 8 nucleotides line up with TRBD2. Germline V gene sequence: CDR1 SGHNT, CDR2 YYREEE (reference sequence). The CDR3 has 15 residues. The trim removed 0 bases at V and 9 bases at J, leaving 8 bases unmatched. As DNA, the CDR3 is TGTGCCAGCAGCTTGGAAGAAGGACTAGCATTTGAGCAGTTCTTC. It encodes CASSLEEGLAFEQFF.

The V call is TRBV7-8, the J call TRBJ2-1; possibly TRBD1 for D (5 bases). CDR1 and CDR2 from the germline V gene are SGHVS and FQNEAQ. This CDR3 contains 16 residues. V was clipped by 5 bases and J by 2 bases, with 16 bases between them. Here the CDR3 DNA reads TGTGCCAGCAGCCAGGGTTTTATTATTACCTACAATGAGCAGTTCTTC. Translation gives CASSQGFIITYNEQFF.

Only a few counts were recorded for this clone. V is TRBV29-1 and J is TRBJ2-3; TRBD2 might be the D (6 bases). The V and J ends lost 7 bases and 6 bases respectively, with 11 bases between them. Germline CDR1 SQVTM, CDR2 ANQGSEA. The CDR3 has 11 residues. CDR3 protein: CSGRDEDTQYF. As DNA, the CDR3 is TGCAGCGGGAGGGATGAGGATACGCAGTATTTT.

The CDR3: CASSFLGAGYTIYF. The CDR3, as DNA: TGTGCCAGCAGTTTTTTAGGGGCAGGTTACACCATATATTTT. The V call is TRBV28, the J call TRBJ1-3; a possible D gene is TRBD1 (5 bases). V lost 3 bases, J lost 8 bases, and 14 bases lay in between. Germline values: CDR1 MDHEN, CDR2 SYDVKM. The CDR3 is 14 residues long.

The CDR3 DNA reads as TGTGCCAGCAGTATTATCGGGACAGGGGGCGTCTATGGCTACACCTTC. Translation: CASSIIGTGGVYGYTF. The J gene is TRBJ1-2, the V gene TRBV27; 12 bases map to TRBD1. The CDR3 runs to 16 residues. V shed 5 bases and J 4 bases; nucleotides not matched to a gene: 8. CDR1 and CDR2 from the germline V gene are MNHEY and SMNVEV (reference sequence).

V is TRBV18 and J is TRBJ1-3; D may be TRBD1 (6 bases). V dropped 2 bases and J dropped 7 bases, with 9 bases sitting between them. Per the germline V gene, CDR1 is KGHSH and CDR2 is LQKENI. CDR3 length equals 13 residues. The CDR3 sequence: CASSPNRDNTIYF. CDR3 DNA sequence: TGTGCCAGCTCACCAAACAGGGATAACACCATATATTTT.

The chain has TRBV9 and TRBJ2-1; 14 positions agree with TRBD2. Germline CDR1 and CDR2: SGDLS and YYNGEE. V gave up 5 bases and J gave up 9 bases; unmatched junction bases: 4. There are 14 residues in the CDR3. The DNA for the CDR3 is TGTGCCAGCAGAGGGACTAGCGGGAGTGGTGAGCAGTTCTTC. Translation: CASRGTSGSGEQFF.

Only one count was recorded for this clone. The rearrangement joins TRBV7-2 to TRBJ2-1; TRBD2 matches 8 bases. Per the germline V gene, CDR1 is SGHTA and CDR2 is FQGNSA. After removal of 4 bases from V and 0 bases from J, the junction contained 8 bases not matched to a gene. The CDR3 consists of 17 residues. For the CDR3, the DNA is TGTGCCAGCAGCTCCCTAGCGGGTCCTGCCTCCTACAATGAGCAGTTCTTC. This sequence encodes CASSSLAGPASYNEQFF.

This sequence joins TRBV11-3 and TRBJ1-1; possibly TRBD1 for D (5 bases). CDR1 is SGHNT, CDR2 YENEEA, per germline. V dropped 4 bases and J dropped 3 bases, with 9 bases sitting between them. The CDR3 extends over 13 amino acids. CDR3 in DNA: TGTGCCAGCAGCTCGTCGGGACACACTGAAGCTTTCTTT. Protein: CASSSSGHTEAFF.